The TCR beta chain described here comes from a study of regulatory T cells in long-lasting Graves disease (dated by TCRdb to the early 2020s). About the investigation overall: In the newly diagnosed Graves' disease group, patients had been taking antithyroid drugs for less than 3 months. Patients with persistent Graves' disease were compared with patients with newly diagnosed Graves' disease using TCR sequencing and RNA sequencing of peripheral blood. The study was conducted in China and was registered as a clinical trial. A total of some 35 samples underwent TCR sequencing, from about 13 patients with persistent Graves' disease and approximately 20 patients with newly diagnosed Graves' disease.

There are a few counts of this clonotype. Its antigen is not yet known. Base qualities were left out, and no much larger clone turns up one base away. Preparation of the library involved multiplex PCR. The sequencer was an Illumina HiSeq 4000. To build TCR beta libraries, CDR3 regions were amplified by Arm-PCR using iRepertoire HTBI primers. Before sequencing, the PCR products went through gel purification. The original methods were these. A total of fewer than 70 TRBV and under 15 TRBJ segments were identified across samples and were used for gene usage analysis of CDR3 amino acid clonotypes. COPE and FqMerger were used to merge the filtered high-quality paired reads into contigs. Contigs were aligned with BLAST to IMGT TRBV, TRBD and TRBJ reference genes, and CDR3 was defined per IMGT. Any clonotype with a frequency above 0.1% was counted as a highly expanded clone. Repertoire diversity was measured by Shannon entropy, and V-J evenness by the Gini coefficient. A clonotype was considered public if more than one individual shared it. TCRdb ran its own pipeline on the public reads, namely fastp trimming at Q25 and MiXCR clone calling, and kept in-frame beta chains. Rows with one shared CDR3 protein collapse into an entry with the most common genes and DNA. The V and J calls, along with clone size, are taken from TCRdb and not from the paper's own processing. In this sample the table shows about 310,000 distinct CDR3 sequences, 18% of which occur a single time. The ten most abundant clones make up roughly 40% of the sample.

V is reduced by 3 bases and J by 2 bases, leaving a spacing of 11 bases between them. The germline V gene (reference sequence) supplies CDR1 DFQATT and CDR2 SNEGSKA. The CDR3 numbers 14 residues from cysteine through phenylalanine. Of the read, only the CDR3 DNA is kept; its 42 bases are in frame from base 1. According to the study, the label for this sample's time point signals: newly diagnosed GD, antithyroid drugs for less than 3 months. For both TCR sequencing and RNA sequencing, RNA was extracted from PBMCs in TRIzol. Graves' disease was diagnosed according to American Thyroid Association guidelines. Patients for the study were recruited at an endocrinology department in Xi'an, China. Each patient gave around 9.2 milliliters of peripheral blood, collected in an EDTA anticoagulant tube. Ficoll Paque Plus density gradient separation was used to isolate PBMCs, and no further T cell sorting was done. An Agilent 2100 Bioanalyzer and agarose gel were used to check RNA quality, and a NanoDrop 2000 was used to measure RNA concentration.

Overall results and qualifications from the work: TRBV28, TRBJ1-2 and TRBJ2-5 were preferentially used in persistent disease, while TRBV20-1 and TRBJ2-1 were favored in newly diagnosed disease. As a limitation, the authors acknowledged that the small sample size may reduce accuracy. Compared with newly diagnosed patients, persistent Graves' disease patients had lower TCR Shannon entropy and fewer highly expanded clones, which suggests clonal expansion. Because the primary lesion, thyroid tissue, could not be accessed, the study looked at peripheral blood alone. Persistent patients shared more public clonotypes among themselves (2,741) than newly diagnosed patients did (roughly 910). Only the TCR beta chain was sequenced and analyzed.

The V and J segments used are TRBV20-1 and TRBJ1-5; the D region possibly corresponds to TRBD1 (5 bases align). Sequences were derived from peripheral blood mononuclear cells (PBMCs), sampled at new diagnosis, from a patient treated with antithyroid drugs. The clonotype originates from a female donor with Graves disease. The CDR3 protein is CSASVTGGNQPQHF. The nucleotide sequence reads as follows: TGCAGTGCTAGTGTAACAGGAGGCAATCAGCCCCAGCATTTT.